The sequence of this TCR beta chain was determined in a study of T cell responses to AZD1222 COVID-19 vaccine. Some clones are missing from TCRdb's copy, which holds only in-frame ones; the method was immunoSEQ multiplex PCR. Of about 100,000 clones in the sample, around 90% are singletons; the top ten hold under 2%. The CDR3 runs to 12 residues. The germline V gene encodes CDR1 MNHEY and CDR2 SMNVEV (reference sequence). Between the trimmed V and J ends, which lost 4 bases and 2 bases, there was a span of 0 bases. The origin of this receptor is an adult in good health. This chain connects TRBV27 to TRBJ1-6; D gene ambiguous. The sample consisted of peripheral blood, taken on day 0 of AZD1222 vaccination. CDR3 sequence (DNA): TGTGCCAGCAGTTCCTATAATTCACCCCTCCACTTT. As protein: CASSSYNSPLHF.